The 24 T cell receptor beta chains below were found in one sample sequenced in a study of long-term antiretroviral therapy in people with HIV (dated by TCRdb to the early 2020s). The immunoSEQ hsTCRB v3.0 assay was used at survey level resolution for TRB variable region sequencing. The clones in this table, taken by TCRdb from immuneACCESS, are in-frame only. Not every clone is retained; where verified, under half of the shortfall comes from an unresolved V gene, and the cause of the rest is unknown. The sample data list about 23,000 clones, and almost 85% of these were observed just once. The biggest ten clones account for approximately 5% of the sample. The sample in question was unsorted PBMCs, obtained 0.3 years after starting antiretroviral therapy. The receptors stem from a man between 50 and 59 years old with HIV.

V and J are TRBV27 and TRBJ2-3, with D tentatively TRBD2 (5 bases). Trimming left V 4 bases short and J 2 bases short, with 19 bases between. This CDR3 comprises 17 residues. The germline V gene has CDR1 MNHEY and CDR2 SMNVEV (reference sequence). The CDR3 DNA sequence: TGTGCCAGCAGTTCCCCACGGGGAACAGACTACACAGATACGCAGTATTTT. Protein product: CASSSPRGTDYTDTQYF.

The chain recombines TRBV18 with TRBJ2-1; D unclear. CDR1 KGHSH and CDR2 LQKENI come from the germline V gene. The CDR3 has 15 amino acids. The V gene lost 6 bases and the J gene lost 0 bases, with 12 bases spanning the gap. The CDR3 here is CASSPERSSYNEQFF. The CDR3 bases are TGTGCCAGCTCTCCGGAGAGAAGCTCCTACAATGAGCAGTTCTTC.

The CDR3: CASSPWGLAASSYNEQFF. The CDR3 region has the DNA TGTGCCAGCAGTCCCTGGGGACTAGCCGCTAGCTCCTACAATGAGCAGTTCTTC. This rearrangement joins TRBV27 to TRBJ2-1, with 9 bases aligning to TRBD2. The CDR3 is 18 residues long. The trim removed 5 bases at V and 0 bases at J, leaving 11 bases unmatched. The germline gives CDR1 MNHEY, CDR2 SMNVEV (reference sequence).

The J gene is TRBJ2-5, the V gene TRBV11-2, with D possibly matching TRBD1 (6 bases). The V gene's germline CDR1 is SGHAT and CDR2 FQNNGV. Trimming removed 6 bases from V and 4 bases from J, with 18 bases in between. This CDR3 has 15 amino acids. CDR3 sequence reads: CASSSRGWGGETQYF. The CDR3 bases are TGTGCCAGCAGTTCTAGGGGGTGGGGTGGAGAGACCCAGTACTTC.

With regard to this clone: At one boundary the junction diverges from the germline segment, which might be a read error. The rearrangement links TRBV7-7 to TRBJ2-2, with D possibly matching TRBD1 (5 bases). Per the germline V gene, CDR1 is SSHAT and CDR2 is FNYEAQ (reference sequence). This CDR3 region has 13 residues. The CDR3 sequence: CASSPRVGGELFF. In DNA, the CDR3 is TGTGCTAGCAGCCCCAGGGTTGGCGGGGAGCTGTTTTTT.

Here the CDR3 reads CASSSTEYTGELFF. The CDR3 nucleotides read TGTGCCAGCAGCTCAACAGAGTACACCGGGGAGCTGTTTTTT. The J gene is TRBJ2-2, the V gene TRBV7-2, with no clear D. The CDR3 contains 14 residues. Trimming left V 4 bases short and J 3 bases short, with 9 bases between. Looked up from germline, CDR1 is SGHTA and CDR2 is FQGNSA.

The gene calls are TRBV7-3 and TRBJ2-5; 10 bases fit TRBD2. J was trimmed by 5 bases and V by 2 bases; bases with no gene match: 5. The germline gives CDR1 SGHTA, CDR2 FQGTGA. The CDR3 is 15 residues long. The CDR3, as DNA: TGTGCCAGCAGCTTATTTAGCGGGGGGAGGGAGACCCAGTACTTC. As protein: CASSLFSGGRETQYF.

This sequence joins TRBV11-3 and TRBJ1-3; D call uncertain. The CDR3 loop spans 14 amino acids. CDR1 is SGHNT and CDR2 is YENEEA in the germline V gene. V shed 1 base and J shed 2 bases, with 6 bases lying between them. The CDR3 nucleotides read TGTGCCAGCAGCTTAGGGGGAACTGGAAACACCATATATTTT. Amino acids: CASSLGGTGNTIYF.

This chain uses TRBV4-1 with TRBJ1-1; tentatively, D is TRBD1 (6 bases). Germline CDR1 and CDR2: MGHRA and YSYEKL. This CDR3 has 13 residues. Trimming left V 2 bases short and J 8 bases short, with 12 bases between. This CDR3 reads CASSQTGTPEAFF. As DNA, the CDR3 is TGCGCCAGCAGCCAAACCGGGACACCAGAAGCTTTCTTT.

This rearrangement joins TRBV6-1 to TRBJ2-1, with D possibly being TRBD1 (5 bases). Germline assignment: CDR1 MNHNS and CDR2 SASEGT. The CDR3 runs to 14 residues. Trimming removed 10 bases from V and 5 bases from J, with 18 bases in between. The CDR3 is CATRLGPQNNEQFF. CDR3 DNA: TGTGCCACCCGTCTGGGGCCTCAAAACAATGAGCAGTTCTTC.

This clone was counted once. The CDR3 reads CASSLFSGSNQPQHF. CDR3 DNA: TGTGCCAGCAGTTTATTCTCTGGAAGCAATCAGCCCCAGCATTTT. V usage is TRBV27 and J usage is TRBJ1-5; no clear D gene. CDR1 is MNHEY, CDR2 SMNVEV, per germline (reference sequence). V lost 1 base, J lost 1 base, and 8 bases lay in between. There are 15 residues in the CDR3.

The chain uses TRBV5-1 and TRBJ1-2; D not resolved. The germline V gene has CDR1 SGHRS and CDR2 YFSETQ. The CDR3 has 14 residues. The V gene lost 2 bases and the J gene lost 0 bases, with 8 bases spanning the gap. The CDR3: CASSLDPANYGYTF. For the CDR3, the DNA is TGCGCCAGCAGCTTAGACCCAGCTAACTATGGCTACACCTTC.

The rearrangement uses TRBV28 and TRBJ1-1; unclear D gene. Germline CDR1 and CDR2: MDHEN and SYDVKM. The CDR3 spans 14 residues. With 3 bases removed from V and 3 bases from J, the gap between germline ends came to 11 bases. The CDR3: CASSLDQGYTEAFF. In nucleotides, the CDR3 is TGTGCCAGCAGTTTGGATCAAGGGTACACTGAAGCTTTCTTT.

CDR3 sequence (DNA): TGTGCCAGCAGTTCTCTCCGGGACACGGCGGATTATGGCTACACCTTC. This codes for CASSSLRDTADYGYTF. This chain links TRBV7-2 with TRBJ1-2; weak D call: TRBD1 (6 bases). CDR3 length: 16 residues. CDR1 and CDR2 (germline): SGHTA, FQGNSA. Trimming shortened V by 6 bases and J by 5 bases, and 22 bases separated the two germline ends.

Written as DNA, the CDR3 is TGTGCCAGCAGCCCTGGGGGCGCGCAGGTAGACGGGGAGCTGTTTTTT. This translates into CASSPGGAQVDGELFF. This chain connects TRBV11-3 to TRBJ2-2; perhaps TRBD1 as D (6 bases). Germline loops: CDR1 SGHNT, CDR2 YENEEA. V shed 5 bases and J shed 7 bases, with 20 bases lying between them. CDR3 length: 16 residues.

The genes are TRBV2 and TRBJ2-3; 8 bases align to TRBD2. The length of the CDR3 is 14 residues. V trimming: 6 bases; J trimming: 9 bases; junction bases outside the gene matches: 11. Looked up from germline, CDR1 is SNHLY and CDR2 is FYNNEI. The CDR3 protein is CASRALAVAGTQYF. CDR3 bases: TGTGCCAGCAGGGCACTAGCGGTAGCAGGGACGCAGTATTTT.

This clone turned up a few times. The chain employs TRBV27 and TRBJ2-3; D remains unclear. The germline V gene has CDR1 MNHEY and CDR2 SMNVEV (reference sequence). V lost 2 bases and J lost 3, with 9 bases in between. This CDR3 spans 14 amino acids. CDR3 sequence (DNA): TGTGCCAGCAGTTTAGTGGCGGCGACAGATACGCAGTATTTT. Protein: CASSLVAATDTQYF.

This clone was seen a handful of times. The V call is TRBV28, the J call TRBJ1-2; possibly TRBD1 for D (6 bases). Germline CDR1 reads MDHEN; CDR2 reads SYDVKM. The CDR3 is 16 residues long. Trimming shortened V by 5 bases and J by 3 bases, and 19 bases separated the two germline ends. This CDR3 is CASSGYGQGTYYGYTF. CDR3 sequence (DNA): TGTGCCAGCAGTGGATATGGGCAGGGGACATACTATGGCTACACCTTC.

This clone has only one observation. DNA for the CDR3: TGTGCCAGCAGTTTACGGACTAGCGGGGAGTACAATGAGCAGTTCTTC. Encoded protein: CASSLRTSGEYNEQFF. The chain recombines TRBV28 with TRBJ2-1, with 12 bases aligning to TRBD2. The J segment lost 4 bases and the V segment lost 2 bases, leaving 3 bases of the junction unmatched. Germline V gene lookup returns CDR1 MDHEN and CDR2 SYDVKM. This CDR3 region has 16 residues.

V is TRBV27 and J is TRBJ2-7; D perhaps matches TRBD1 (6 bases). Germline V lookup: CDR1 MNHEY, CDR2 SMNVEV (reference sequence). Trimming pared 2 bases from V and 2 bases from J, leaving 10 bases between. This CDR3 spans 14 amino acids. This chain's CDR3 is CASSLRGQPYEQYF. CDR3 nucleotide sequence: TGTGCCAGCAGTTTACGGGGACAACCCTACGAGCAGTACTTC.

In its sample, this clone was seen once. The V call is TRBV19, the J call TRBJ2-1, with TRBD2 matching over 9 bases. From germline, CDR1 is LNHDA and CDR2 SQIVND (reference sequence). This CDR3 region has 17 residues. V shed 3 bases and J 4 bases; nucleotides not matched to a gene: 10. Here the CDR3 DNA reads TGTGCCAGTAGTATTCGACGACTAGCGGAATATTACAATGAGCAGTTCTTC. This codes for CASSIRRLAEYYNEQFF.

The rearrangement joins TRBV30 to TRBJ1-1; 7 bases map to TRBD1. Germline trimming cut 1 base from V and 4 bases from J; bases unmatched to any gene: 9. Germline lookup yields CDR1 GTSNPN and CDR2 SVGIG (reference sequence). CDR3 size: 15 residues. Here the CDR3 reads CAWSGLSGGGTEAFF. The CDR3 DNA follows: TGTGCCTGGAGTGGCCTCTCAGGGGGTGGCACTGAAGCTTTCTTT.

J is TRBJ2-7 and V is TRBV28; D is undetermined. With 7 bases removed from V and 5 bases from J, the gap between germline ends came to 24 bases. This CDR3 is built from 16 residues. CDR1 is MDHEN and CDR2 is SYDVKM in the germline V gene. In DNA, the CDR3 is TGTGCCAGCACCCGAATGGGCTTACAAACATCAAACGAGCAGTACTTC. This encodes CASTRMGLQTSNEQYF.

The chain links TRBV11-2 to TRBJ1-6; TRBD1 matches 7 bases. This CDR3 contains 16 residues. CDR1 is SGHAT and CDR2 is FQNNGV in the germline V gene. V dropped 5 bases and J dropped 10; count of bases not matched to a gene: 14. DNA of the CDR3: TGTGCCAGCAGCCCGGGACAGACCTTATATTACTCACCCCTCCACTTT. Residues: CASSPGQTLYYSPLHF.